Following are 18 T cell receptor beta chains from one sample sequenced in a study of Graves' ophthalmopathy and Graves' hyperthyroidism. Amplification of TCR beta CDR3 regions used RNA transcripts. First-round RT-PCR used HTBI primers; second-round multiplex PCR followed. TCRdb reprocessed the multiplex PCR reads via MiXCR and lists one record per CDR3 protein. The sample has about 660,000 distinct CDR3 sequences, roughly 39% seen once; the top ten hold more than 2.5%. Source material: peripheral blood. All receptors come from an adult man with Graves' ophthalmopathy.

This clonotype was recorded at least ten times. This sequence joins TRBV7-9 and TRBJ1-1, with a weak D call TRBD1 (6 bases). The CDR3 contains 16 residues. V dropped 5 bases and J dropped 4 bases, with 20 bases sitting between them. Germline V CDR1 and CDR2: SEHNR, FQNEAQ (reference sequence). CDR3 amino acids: CASSPKTGTRGTEAFF. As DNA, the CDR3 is TGTGCCAGCAGCCCAAAGACAGGAACCAGGGGCACTGAAGCTTTCTTT. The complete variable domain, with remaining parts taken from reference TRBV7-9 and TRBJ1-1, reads DTGVSQNPRHKITKRGQNVTFRCDPISEHNRLYWYRQTLGQGPEFLTYFQNEAQLEKSRLLSDRFSAERPKGSFSTLEIQRTEQGDSAMYLCASSPKTGTRGTEAFFGQGTRLTVV.

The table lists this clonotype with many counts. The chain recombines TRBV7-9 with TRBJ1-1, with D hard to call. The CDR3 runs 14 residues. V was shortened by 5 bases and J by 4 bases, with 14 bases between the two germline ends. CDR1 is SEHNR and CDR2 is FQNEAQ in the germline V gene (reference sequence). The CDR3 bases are TGTGCCAGCAGCGACGACCACAGCGGCACTGAAGCTTTCTTT. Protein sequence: CASSDDHSGTEAFF.

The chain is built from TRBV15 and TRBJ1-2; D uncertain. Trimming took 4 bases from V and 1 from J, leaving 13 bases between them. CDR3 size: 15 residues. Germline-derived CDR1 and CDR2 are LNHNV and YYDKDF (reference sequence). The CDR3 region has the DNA TGTGCCACCAGCATAGGAAGTGGTGGTAACTATGGCTACACCTTC. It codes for CATSIGSGGNYGYTF.

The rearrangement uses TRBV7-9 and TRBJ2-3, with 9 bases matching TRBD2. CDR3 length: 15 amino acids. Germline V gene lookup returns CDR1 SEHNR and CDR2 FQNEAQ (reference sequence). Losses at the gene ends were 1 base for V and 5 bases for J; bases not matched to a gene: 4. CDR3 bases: TGTGCCAGCAGCTTAGGAGCGGGGGGAGGAGATACGCAGTATTTT. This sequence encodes CASSLGAGGGDTQYF.

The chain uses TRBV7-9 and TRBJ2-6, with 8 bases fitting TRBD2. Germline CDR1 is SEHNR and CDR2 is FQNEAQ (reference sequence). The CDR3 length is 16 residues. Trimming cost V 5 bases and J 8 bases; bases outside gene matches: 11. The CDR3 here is CASSPPLGSGTNVLTF. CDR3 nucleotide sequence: TGTGCCAGCAGCCCTCCTCTAGGTAGCGGGACCAACGTCCTGACTTTC.

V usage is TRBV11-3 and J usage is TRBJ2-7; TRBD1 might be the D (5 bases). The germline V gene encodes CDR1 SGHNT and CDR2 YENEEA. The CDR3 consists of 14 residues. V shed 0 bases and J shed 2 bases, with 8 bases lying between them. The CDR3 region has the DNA TGTGCCAGCAGCTTAGAGAAGGGGCCCTACGAGCAGTACTTC. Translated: CASSLEKGPYEQYF.

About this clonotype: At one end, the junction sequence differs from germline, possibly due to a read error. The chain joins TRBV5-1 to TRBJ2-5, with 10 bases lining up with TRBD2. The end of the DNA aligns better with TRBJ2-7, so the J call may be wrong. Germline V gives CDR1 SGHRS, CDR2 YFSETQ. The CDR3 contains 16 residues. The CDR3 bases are TGCACCAGCAGCTTGGGGACTAGCGCGGAGGTTTACGAGCAGTACTTC. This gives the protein CTSSLGTSAEVYEQYF.

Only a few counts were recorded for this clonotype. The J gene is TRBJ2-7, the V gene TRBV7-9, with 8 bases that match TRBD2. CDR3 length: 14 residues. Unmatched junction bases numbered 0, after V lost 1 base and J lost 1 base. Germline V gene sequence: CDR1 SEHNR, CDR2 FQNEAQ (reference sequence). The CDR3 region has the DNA TGTGCCAGCAGCTTAGAGCGGGAGTCCTACGAGCAGTACTTC. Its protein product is CASSLERESYEQYF.

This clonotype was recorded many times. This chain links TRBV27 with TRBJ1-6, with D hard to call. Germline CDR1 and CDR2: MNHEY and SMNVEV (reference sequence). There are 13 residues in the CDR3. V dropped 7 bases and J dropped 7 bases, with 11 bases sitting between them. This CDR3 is CASTLGGNSPLHF. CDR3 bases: TGTGCCAGCACCCTGGGTGGGAATTCACCCCTCCACTTT.

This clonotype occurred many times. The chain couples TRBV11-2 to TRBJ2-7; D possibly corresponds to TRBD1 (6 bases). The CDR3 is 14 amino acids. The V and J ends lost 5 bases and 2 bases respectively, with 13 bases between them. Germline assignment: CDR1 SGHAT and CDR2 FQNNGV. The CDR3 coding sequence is TGTGCCAGCAGCCACGCCCAGGGGACCTACGAGCAGTACTTC. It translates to CASSHAQGTYEQYF. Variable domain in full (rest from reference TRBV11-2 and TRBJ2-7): EAGVAQSPRYKIIEKRQSVAFWCNPISGHATLYWYQQILGQGPKLLIQFQNNGVVDDSQLPKDRFSAERLKGVDSTLKIQPAKLEDSAVYLCASSHAQGTYEQYFGPGTRLTVT.

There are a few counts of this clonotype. CDR3 DNA sequence: TGCGCCAGCAGCCAAGGGTGGGGTTTGGAGACCCAGTACTTC. Translating it yields CASSQGWGLETQYF. The V and J genes are TRBV4-1 and TRBJ2-5; no firm D call. From germline, CDR1 is MGHRA and CDR2 YSYEKL. The CDR3 runs 14 residues. Trimming took off 1 base at V and 5 bases at J, with 11 bases between the two ends.

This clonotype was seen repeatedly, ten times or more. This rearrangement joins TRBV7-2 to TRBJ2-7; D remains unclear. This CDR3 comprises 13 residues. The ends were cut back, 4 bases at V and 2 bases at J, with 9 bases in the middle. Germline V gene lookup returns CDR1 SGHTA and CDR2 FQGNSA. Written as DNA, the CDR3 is TGTGCCAGCAGCTCGGACGGAGCCTACGAGCAGTACTTC. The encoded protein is CASSSDGAYEQYF.

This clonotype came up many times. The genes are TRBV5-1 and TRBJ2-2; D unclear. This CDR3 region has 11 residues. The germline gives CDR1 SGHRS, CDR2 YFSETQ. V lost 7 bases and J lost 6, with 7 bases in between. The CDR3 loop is CASGGAGELFF. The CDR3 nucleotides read TGCGCCAGCGGTGGAGCCGGGGAGCTGTTTTTT.

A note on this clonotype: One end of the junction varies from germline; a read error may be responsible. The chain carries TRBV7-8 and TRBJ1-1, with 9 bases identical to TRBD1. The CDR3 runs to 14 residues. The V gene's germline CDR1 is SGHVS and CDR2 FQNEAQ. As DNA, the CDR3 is TGCGCCAGCAGGGGACAGGGTCGACACACTGAAGCTTTCTTT. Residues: CASRGQGRHTEAFF.

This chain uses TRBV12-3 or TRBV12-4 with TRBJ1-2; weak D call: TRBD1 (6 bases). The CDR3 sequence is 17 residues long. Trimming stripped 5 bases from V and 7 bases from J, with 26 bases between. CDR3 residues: CASSPLDSLGWRIGYTF. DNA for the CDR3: TGTGCCAGCAGTCCTCTGGACAGCCTTGGGTGGAGAATTGGCTACACCTTC.

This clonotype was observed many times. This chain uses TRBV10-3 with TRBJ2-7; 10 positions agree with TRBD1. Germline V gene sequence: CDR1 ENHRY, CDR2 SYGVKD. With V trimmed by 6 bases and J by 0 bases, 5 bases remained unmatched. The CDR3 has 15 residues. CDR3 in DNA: TGTGCCATCAGCCCGGGACAGGGGCTCTCCTACGAGCAGTACTTC. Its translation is CAISPGQGLSYEQYF.

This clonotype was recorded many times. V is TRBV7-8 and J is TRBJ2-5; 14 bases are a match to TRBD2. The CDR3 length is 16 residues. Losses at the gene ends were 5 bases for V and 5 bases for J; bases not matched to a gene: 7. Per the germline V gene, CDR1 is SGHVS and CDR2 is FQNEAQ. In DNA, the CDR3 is TGTGCCAGCAGCACCCCGGGACTAGCGGGAGTTGAGACCCAGTACTTC. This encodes CASSTPGLAGVETQYF.

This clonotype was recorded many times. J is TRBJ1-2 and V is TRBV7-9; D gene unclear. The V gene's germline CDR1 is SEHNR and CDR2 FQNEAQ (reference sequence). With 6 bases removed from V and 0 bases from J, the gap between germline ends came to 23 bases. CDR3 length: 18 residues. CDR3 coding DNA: TGTGCCAGCAGTGGACGGAAAACCCCAAGCCCCACTAACTATGGCTACACCTTC. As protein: CASSGRKTPSPTNYGYTF.